Listed below are T cell receptor beta chains from one sample, sequenced in a study of T cell responses to AZD1222 COVID-19 vaccine. Sequencing was performed with immunoSEQ multiplex PCR; in TCRdb, only in-frame clones are kept and a portion is missing. Among about 130,000 clones listed, just over 90% were seen once. Here the sequenced sample was peripheral blood, taken 28 days after the second AZD1222 dose. Receptor source: an adult who received the AZD1222 COVID-19 vaccine. Both conserved end residues are part of each CDR3. The order of the fields is clone size, V gene, J gene, D gene, CDR3 DNA, CDR3 protein. D genes are given only for firm matches. Clone size is not always given. Where it is, it says once, few, many or a class for expanded clones.

NA	TRBV18	TRBJ1-1	TRBD1	TGTGCCAGCTCGGGACAGGCGAACACTGAAGCTTTCTTT	CASSGQANTEAFF
NA	TRBV5-1	TRBJ2-1	TRBD2	TGCGCCAGCAGCTCCGATGTATTCCCTACGGGAGGGCCCTATGAGCAGTTCTTC	CASSSDVFPTGGPYEQFF
NA	TRBV18	TRBJ1-2	NA	TGTGCCAGCTCACCAGCCCAGGGCCTCTATGGCTACACCTTC	CASSPAQGLYGYTF
few	TRBV5-1	TRBJ1-5	NA	TGCGCCAGCAGCATCGGAGAGGATCAGCCCCAGCATTTT	CASSIGEDQPQHF
once	TRBV3-1/TRBV3-2	TRBJ1-1	NA	TGTGCCAGCAGCCAAACCTCAGGTGGGACTTACACTGAAGCTTTCTTT	CASSQTSGGTYTEAFF
once	TRBV2	TRBJ2-1	NA	TGTGCCACCCGGGATAAAGAGACTTTAAGCTACAATGAGCAGTTCTTC	CATRDKETLSYNEQFF
NA	TRBV6-2/TRBV6-3	TRBJ1-1	NA	TGTGCCAGCAGTTACAGTGGAGGGAACACTGAAGCTTTCTTT	CASSYSGGNTEAFF
NA	TRBV28	TRBJ2-3	NA	TGTGCCAGCAGTTTACCAGGGACAGATACGCAGTATTTT	CASSLPGTDTQYF
NA	TRBV29-1	TRBJ2-3	NA	TGCAGCGTTGGGAAAGGCACAGATACGCAGTATTTT	CSVGKGTDTQYF
once	TRBV7-9	TRBJ1-1	NA	TGTGCCAGCAGCGTAGAGGACCAGAACACTGAAGCTTTCTTT	CASSVEDQNTEAFF
NA	TRBV20-1	TRBJ2-5	TRBD2	TGCAGTGCTAGTGACCAGGGAGGGCAGACCCAGTACTTC	CSASDQGGQTQYF
NA	TRBV7-8	TRBJ1-5	TRBD1	TGTGCCAGCAGCTTACCGTCCCGGGACAGGGGCCGTCAGCCCCAGCATTTT	CASSLPSRDRGRQPQHF
NA	TRBV19	TRBJ2-1	NA	TGTGCCAGTAGCAGACTAACGGAAAATGAGCAGTTCTTC	CASSRLTENEQFF
NA	TRBV2	TRBJ2-5	TRBD1	TGTGCCAGCATGGGTCGGACAGGGAAAGAGACCCAGTACTTC	CASMGRTGKETQYF
NA	TRBV6-6	TRBJ2-7	NA	TGTGCCAGCAGTAAGACAGGTGTTGGGCAGTACTTC	CASSKTGVGQYF
NA	TRBV5-4	TRBJ1-2	TRBD1	TGTGCCAGCAGCCTGGCTATGGGACAGGGGCCCTCCTATGGCTACACCTTC	CASSLAMGQGPSYGYTF